Listed here is a single T cell receptor beta chain. Its antigen remains unidentified. V was cut by 5 bases and J by 0 bases, with 14 bases left in between. The CDR3 runs 17 residues. CDR1 is SGHVS, CDR2 FNYEAQ, per germline. This entry belongs to a study of T-cell reconstitution after alpha-beta-depleted transplantation in children. The study, taken as a whole, reports: At one year after transplant, newly produced T cells mostly accounted for T-cell counts and diversity. About two months after transplant, alpha-beta T cells reportedly came from several hundred expanded graft clones.

A library of TCRbeta sequences, prepared with unique molecular identifiers, was generated. TCRdb redid the calling of the PCR reads with MiXCR, one entry per CDR3 protein. There are 17,000 or so distinct CDR3 sequences in the sample; roughly 12% occur only once, and 70% to 80% lies in the top ten. The chain is built from TRBV7-6 and TRBJ2-6, with D possibly being TRBD1 (6 bases). The receptor was isolated from a boy less than two years old who had a stem cell transplant for Wiskott-Aldrich syndrome, so the T cells may come from the graft donor. This sample comprised PBMCs, mostly from graft donor cells, obtained 180 days after TCRalphabeta/CD19-depleted stem cell transplant. DNA of the CDR3: TGTGCCAGCAGCCAGGGGATCGGCGTCTCTGGGGCCAACGTCCTGACTTTC. Translating it yields CASSQGIGVSGANVLTF. The whole variable domain, remainder taken from reference TRBV7-6 and TRBJ2-6, is GAGVSQSPRYKVTKRGQDVALRCDPISGHVSLYWYRQALGQGPEFLTYFNYEAQQDKSGLPNDRFSAERPEGSISTLTIQRTEQRDSAMYRCASSQGIGVSGANVLTFGAGSRLTVL.